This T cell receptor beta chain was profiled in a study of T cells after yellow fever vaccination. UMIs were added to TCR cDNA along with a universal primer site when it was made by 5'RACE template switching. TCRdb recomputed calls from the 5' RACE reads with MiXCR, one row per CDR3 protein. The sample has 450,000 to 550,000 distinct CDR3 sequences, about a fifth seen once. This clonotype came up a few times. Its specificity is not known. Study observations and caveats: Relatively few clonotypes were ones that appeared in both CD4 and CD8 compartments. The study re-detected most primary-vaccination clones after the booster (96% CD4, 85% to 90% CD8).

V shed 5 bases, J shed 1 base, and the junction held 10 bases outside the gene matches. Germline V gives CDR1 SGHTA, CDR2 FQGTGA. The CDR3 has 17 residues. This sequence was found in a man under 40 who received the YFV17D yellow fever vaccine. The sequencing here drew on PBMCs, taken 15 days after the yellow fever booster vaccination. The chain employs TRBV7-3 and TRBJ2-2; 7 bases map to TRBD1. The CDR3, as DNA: TGTGCCAGCAGCCCTTTCGGGACAGAAAAGAACACCGGGGAGCTGTTTTTT. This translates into CASSPFGTEKNTGELFF.